Shown below are 27 T cell receptor beta chains from a single sample sequenced in a study of cytomegalovirus exposure and HLA in healthy donors. A multiplex PCR was run with 60 Vbeta primers and 13 Jbeta primers. Sequencing was performed with immunoSEQ multiplex PCR; in TCRdb, only in-frame clones are kept and a portion is missing. The data contain approximately 220,000 clones, 76% of them seen just once; the ten biggest clones take up 0.63%. Sequencing was done on a sample of PBMCs. The receptors stem from a man between 18 and 35 years old in good health and CMV-seronegative.

V gene TRBV28 combines with J gene TRBJ2-2, with 7 bases identical to TRBD2. The CDR3 contains 13 residues. J was trimmed by 4 bases and V by 8 bases; bases with no gene match: 4. Germline V gene lookup returns CDR1 MDHEN and CDR2 SYDVKM. CDR3 loop: CASGGGSTGELFF. The CDR3 DNA is TGTGCCAGCGGTGGCGGGAGCACCGGGGAGCTGTTTTTT.

J is TRBJ2-3 and V is TRBV6-1; TRBD1 agrees at 8 bases. Germline CDR1 and CDR2: MNHNS and SASEGT. The junction had 10 bases not matched to a gene; V was cut back by 6 bases and J by 5 bases. CDR3 size: 15 residues. CDR3 DNA: TGTGCCAGCAGCACCGGGACAGGTGGACTAGATACGCAGTATTTT. Amino acid sequence: CASSTGTGGLDTQYF.

This clone was seen once. V and J are TRBV5-1 and TRBJ2-1; 9 bases match TRBD2. Germline CDR1 reads SGHRS; CDR2 reads YFSETQ. V lost 5 bases and J lost 7; bases outside the gene matches: 4. The CDR3 covers 13 residues. CDR3 nucleotides: TGCGCCAGCAGAATTCTAGCGGGAAATGAGCAGTTCTTC. This translates into CASRILAGNEQFF. The full variable domain, with the rest looked up from reference TRBV5-1 and TRBJ2-1, is KAGVTQTPRYLIKTRGQQVTLSCSPISGHRSVSWYQQTPGQGLQFLFEYFSETQRNKGNFPGRFSGRQFSNSRSEMNVSTLELGDSALYLCASRILAGNEQFFGPGTRLTVL.

CDR3 sequence: CASSWPGSNTEAFF. The CDR3 DNA is TGTGCCAGCAGCTGGCCGGGATCGAACACTGAAGCTTTCTTT. The chain employs TRBV7-9 and TRBJ1-1, with D uncertain. Trimming removed 4 bases at V and 1 base at J, with 10 bases between. The CDR3 consists of 14 residues. Germline V gives CDR1 SEHNR, CDR2 FQNEAQ (reference sequence). The full variable domain, with the rest looked up from reference TRBV7-9 and TRBJ1-1, is DTGVSQNPRHKITKRGQNVTFRCDPISEHNRLYWYRQTLGQGPEFLTYFQNEAQLEKSRLLSDRFSAERPKGSFSTLEIQRTEQGDSAMYLCASSWPGSNTEAFFGQGTRLTVV.

The chain carries TRBV28 and TRBJ2-7; 8 nucleotides line up with TRBD2. The V gene end was trimmed by 4 bases and the J gene end by 2 bases; junction bases not matched to a gene: 13. The CDR3 loop spans 17 amino acids. Germline CDR1 MDHEN, CDR2 SYDVKM. The CDR3 here is CASSYPTSGRKTYEQYF. In DNA, the CDR3 is TGTGCCAGCAGTTACCCCACCAGCGGGAGAAAAACCTACGAGCAGTACTTC.

The chain employs TRBV13 and TRBJ1-2; D remains unclear. Germline CDR1 reads PRHDT; CDR2 reads FYEKMQ (reference sequence). The V end lost 4 bases, the J end lost 0 bases, and 9 bases lay between the germline ends. The CDR3 contains 14 residues. CDR3 protein: CASSWRQANYGYTF. For the CDR3, the DNA is TGTGCCAGCAGCTGGCGACAAGCTAACTATGGCTACACCTTC.

The V gene is TRBV7-3, the J gene TRBJ1-1; 9 bases map to TRBD1. CDR3 length: 15 residues. The V gene's germline CDR1 is SGHTA and CDR2 FQGTGA. The V segment lost 5 bases and the J segment 0 bases; nucleotides outside the gene matches: 4. The CDR3 is CASSEGTGMNTEAFF. CDR3 coding DNA: TGTGCCAGCAGCGAAGGGACAGGGATGAACACTGAAGCTTTCTTT.

The chain is built from TRBV6-5 and TRBJ1-1, with a weak D call TRBD1 (6 bases). CDR3 length: 13 amino acids. Germline V gene lookup returns CDR1 MNHEY and CDR2 SVGAGI. Trimming left V 7 bases short and J 7 bases short, with 16 bases between. This CDR3 reads CASTPGGGIEAFF. The DNA of the CDR3 is TGTGCCAGCACCCCGGGAGGGGGGATTGAAGCTTTCTTT.

This chain links TRBV28 with TRBJ1-2; 9 bases match TRBD1. The length of the CDR3 is 15 residues. J was trimmed by 5 bases and V by 6 bases; bases with no gene match: 10. CDR1 and CDR2 (germline): MDHEN, SYDVKM. The CDR3 region is CASSRETGGWYGYTF. In DNA, the CDR3 is TGTGCCAGCAGCAGGGAGACAGGGGGGTGGTATGGCTACACCTTC.

This sequence joins TRBV7-2 and TRBJ1-1, with D perhaps matching TRBD1 (5 bases). V gave up 5 bases and J gave up 0 bases, with 10 bases separating them. Germline CDR1 is SGHTA and CDR2 is FQGNSA. This CDR3 spans 14 amino acids. CDR3 in amino acids: CASSRQTMNTEAFF. CDR3 in DNA: TGTGCCAGCAGCCGACAGACAATGAACACTGAAGCTTTCTTT. The whole variable domain, filled in from reference TRBV7-2 and TRBJ1-1, reads GAGVSQSPSNKVTEKGKDVELRCDPISGHTALYWYRQSLGQGLEFLIYFQGNSAPDKSGLPSDRFSAERTGGSVSTLTIQRTQQEDSAVYLCASSRQTMNTEAFFGQGTRLTVV.

The chain has TRBV29-1 and TRBJ2-1; a possible D gene is TRBD2 (6 bases). The CDR3 totals 13 residues. Trimming removed 3 bases from V and 0 bases from J, with 6 bases in between. Germline CDR1 reads SQVTM; CDR2 reads ANQGSEA. CDR3 region: CSVEGGSYNEQFF. The CDR3 region has the DNA TGCAGCGTTGAGGGGGGCTCCTACAATGAGCAGTTCTTC.

The rearrangement links TRBV5-1 to TRBJ1-2; 8 positions match TRBD1. Germline V gives CDR1 SGHRS, CDR2 YFSETQ. This CDR3 has 16 residues. V trimming: 6 bases; J trimming: 5 bases; junction bases outside the gene matches: 15. The CDR3 reads CASTSYSGQGGYGYTF. CDR3 bases: TGCGCCAGCACGTCTTACTCCGGACAGGGTGGTTATGGCTACACCTTC.

This clone was seen once. The identical CDR3 is also encoded by other nucleotide sequences in the sample. The chain employs TRBV18 and TRBJ1-2; 8 bases align to TRBD1. Germline V CDR1 and CDR2: KGHSH, LQKENI. Trimming took 6 bases from V and 6 from J; bases not matched to a gene: 3. The CDR3 covers 12 residues. CDR3 nucleotide sequence: TGTGCCAGCTCCTCGGACAGGGATGGCTACACCTTC. Translating gives CASSSDRDGYTF. Full variable domain (missing parts from reference TRBV18 and TRBJ1-2): NAGVMQNPRHLVRRRGQEARLRCSPMKGHSHVYWYRQLPEEGLKFMVYLQKENIIDESGMPKERFSAEFPKEGPSILRIQQVVRGDSAAYFCASSSDRDGYTFGSGTRLTVV.

This chain uses TRBV2 with TRBJ2-1; D perhaps matches TRBD1 (6 bases). CDR1 is SNHLY and CDR2 is FYNNEI in the germline V gene. The CDR3 extends over 14 amino acids. The V and J ends lost 7 bases and 9 bases respectively, with 19 bases between them. The CDR3, as DNA: TGTGCCAGCATGGGGGCATCTCTGAGGGTTGAGCAGTTCTTC. Translating gives CASMGASLRVEQFF.

CDR3 residues: CASSIRQGIQETQYF. The CDR3 nucleotides are TGTGCCAGTAGTATTAGGCAGGGGATTCAAGAGACCCAGTACTTC. V and J are TRBV19 and TRBJ2-5; perhaps TRBD1 as D (6 bases). CDR3 size: 15 residues. V was clipped by 3 bases and J by 2 bases, with 13 bases between them. Per the germline V gene, CDR1 is LNHDA and CDR2 is SQIVND (reference sequence).

Details on this clone: Relative to the germline gene, one junction end is altered; a read error may explain this. The chain carries TRBV19 and TRBJ1-5; D possibly corresponds to TRBD1 (5 bases). There are 13 residues in the CDR3. Germline CDR1 and CDR2: LNHDA and SQIVND (reference sequence). The CDR3 region is CASSPGHNRPQHF. The CDR3 DNA is TGTGCCAGTAGTCCAGGACATAATCGGCCCCAGCATTTT.

The CDR3 is CASSYGRVTGELFF. The CDR3 nucleotides are TGTGCCAGCAGTTACGGGAGGGTCACCGGGGAGCTGTTTTTT. The chain employs TRBV6-5 and TRBJ2-2, with 7 bases lining up with TRBD2. Germline V gene data show CDR1 as MNHEY and CDR2 as SVGAGI. V gave up 2 bases and J gave up 4 bases; unmatched junction bases: 1. This CDR3 has 14 amino acids.

The genes are TRBV6-6 and TRBJ1-2, with 11 bases fitting TRBD1. Germline trimming cut 8 bases from V and 7 bases from J; bases unmatched to any gene: 3. The germline V gene has CDR1 MNHNY and CDR2 SVGAGI (reference sequence). This CDR3 comprises 12 residues. The CDR3 coding sequence is TGTGCCAGCTGGGACAGGGGGTTTGGCTACACCTTC. As protein: CASWDRGFGYTF.

V usage is TRBV19 and J usage is TRBJ2-3; TRBD2 agrees at 13 bases. The V segment lost 5 bases and the J segment 5 bases; nucleotides outside the gene matches: 10. This CDR3 spans 17 amino acids. Looked up from germline, CDR1 is LNHDA and CDR2 is SQIVND (reference sequence). The CDR3 here is CASSLGGTSGRGDTQYF. For the CDR3, the DNA is TGTGCCAGTAGTCTTGGAGGAACTAGCGGGAGGGGAGATACGCAGTATTTT.

This clone was seen a few times. Different DNA sequences within this sample yield the same CDR3. The chain employs TRBV7-9 and TRBJ2-7, with D possibly being TRBD1 (6 bases). The germline V gene has CDR1 SEHNR and CDR2 FQNEAQ (reference sequence). CDR3 length equals 17 residues. Between the trimmed V and J ends, which lost 4 bases and 4 bases, there was a span of 23 bases. CDR3 in amino acids: CASSSDPGQLGRYEQYF. CDR3 bases: TGTGCCAGCAGCTCCGACCCCGGACAGTTGGGGCGGTACGAGCAGTACTTC.

This clone was seen only a few times. The J gene is TRBJ1-3, the V gene TRBV9; TRBD1 matches at 7 bases. CDR1 is SGDLS, CDR2 YYNGEE, per germline. V was pared by 3 bases and J by 1 base, with 7 bases of the junction left unmatched. CDR3 length: 16 amino acids. CDR3 sequence (DNA): TGTGCCAGCAGCGGGCTGCAGGGACAGTCTGGAAACACCATATATTTT. Translating gives CASSGLQGQSGNTIYF.

This clone was seen a handful of times. The V gene is TRBV2, the J gene TRBJ1-5, with 8 positions matching TRBD1. J lost 4 bases, V lost 9 bases, and 8 bases had no gene match. The CDR3 consists of 14 residues. The germline gives CDR1 SNHLY, CDR2 FYNNEI. The CDR3 bases are TGTGCCAGTAAGGACAGGGTCTATAATCAGCCCCAGCATTTT. This encodes CASKDRVYNQPQHF. Using reference TRBV2 and TRBJ1-5 for the parts outside the CDR3, the full variable domain is EPEVTQTPSHQVTQMGQEVILRCVPISNHLYFYWYRQILGQKVEFLVSFYNNEISEKSEIFDDQFSVERPDGSNFTLKIRSTKLEDSAMYFCASKDRVYNQPQHFGDGTRLSIL.

The chain uses TRBV4-1 and TRBJ2-3, with TRBD2 identical over 10 bases. The CDR3 sequence is 15 residues long. Germline-derived CDR1 and CDR2 are MGHRA and YSYEKL. The J segment lost 4 bases and the V segment lost 2 bases, leaving 3 bases of the junction unmatched. Here the CDR3 DNA reads TGCGCCAGCAGCCAACGAGCGGGAGGGGCAGATACGCAGTATTTT. This sequence encodes CASSQRAGGADTQYF.

CDR3 bases: TGCGCCAGCACACCAACAGGGGGCGCGGTAGATACGCAGTATTTT. This encodes CASTPTGGAVDTQYF. The genes are TRBV5-1 and TRBJ2-3; 9 bases match TRBD1. There are 15 residues in the CDR3. Germline trimming cut 6 bases from V and 5 bases from J; bases unmatched to any gene: 10. The V gene's germline CDR1 is SGHRS and CDR2 YFSETQ.

The chain links TRBV6-5 to TRBJ1-2; no firm D call. The CDR3 runs 13 residues. V dropped 0 bases and J dropped 6 bases, with 8 bases sitting between them. The germline gives CDR1 MNHEY, CDR2 SVGAGI. The CDR3 bases are TGTGCCAGCAGTTACTCTACCGCGGATGGCTACACCTTC. Its translation: CASSYSTADGYTF.

The rearrangement joins TRBV27 to TRBJ2-7; 10 nucleotides line up with TRBD1. This CDR3 comprises 14 residues. Germline CDR1 and CDR2: MNHEY and SMNVEV (reference sequence). V shed 4 bases and J 7 bases; nucleotides not matched to a gene: 7. The CDR3 spells CASSWGQGQGEQYF. CDR3 nucleotides: TGTGCCAGCAGTTGGGGACAGGGGCAGGGAGAGCAGTACTTC.

The rearrangement uses TRBV5-1 and TRBJ1-2; D unresolved. The germline CDR1 and CDR2 sequences are SGHRS and YFSETQ. The CDR3 runs 13 residues. Trimming took 0 bases from V and 8 from J, leaving 11 bases between them. CDR3 nucleotides: TGCGCCAGCAGCTTGGCGGAGGGAGAGGGCTACACCTTC. This sequence encodes CASSLAEGEGYTF.